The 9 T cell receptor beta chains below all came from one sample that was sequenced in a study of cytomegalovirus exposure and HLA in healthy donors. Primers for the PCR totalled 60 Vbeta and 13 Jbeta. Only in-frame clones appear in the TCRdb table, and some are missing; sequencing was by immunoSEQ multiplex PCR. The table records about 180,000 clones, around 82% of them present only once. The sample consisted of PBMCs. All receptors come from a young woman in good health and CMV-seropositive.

DNA of the CDR3: TGTGCCAGCAGTGTAGACAGGGGGAATGGCTACACCTTC. Protein sequence: CASSVDRGNGYTF. This rearrangement joins TRBV28 to TRBJ1-2; 9 bases match TRBD1. The germline V gene has CDR1 MDHEN and CDR2 SYDVKM. CDR3 size: 13 residues. Losses at the gene ends were 5 bases for V and 6 bases for J; bases not matched to a gene: 4.

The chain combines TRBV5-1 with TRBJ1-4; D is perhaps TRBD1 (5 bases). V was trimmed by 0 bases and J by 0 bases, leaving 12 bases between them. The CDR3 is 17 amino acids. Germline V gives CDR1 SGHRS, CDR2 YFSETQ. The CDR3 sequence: CASSLAFPQATNEKLFF. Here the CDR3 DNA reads TGCGCCAGCAGCTTGGCCTTTCCACAGGCAACTAATGAAAAACTGTTTTTT.

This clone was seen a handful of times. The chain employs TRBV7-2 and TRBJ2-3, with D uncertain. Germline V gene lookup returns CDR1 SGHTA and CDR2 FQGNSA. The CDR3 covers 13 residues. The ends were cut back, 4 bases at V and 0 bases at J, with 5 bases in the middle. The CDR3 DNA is TGTGCCAGCAGCTCCTCGAGCACAGATACGCAGTATTTT. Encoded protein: CASSSSSTDTQYF. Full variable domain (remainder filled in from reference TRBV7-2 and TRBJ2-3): GAGVSQSPSNKVTEKGKDVELRCDPISGHTALYWYRQSLGQGLEFLIYFQGNSAPDKSGLPSDRFSAERTGGSVSTLTIQRTQQEDSAVYLCASSSSSTDTQYFGPGTRLTVL.

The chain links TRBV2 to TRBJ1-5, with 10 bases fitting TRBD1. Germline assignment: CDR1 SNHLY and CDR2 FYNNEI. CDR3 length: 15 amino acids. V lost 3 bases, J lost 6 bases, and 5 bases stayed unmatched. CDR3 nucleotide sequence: TGTGCCAGCAGTGAGGGCCGGGACAGGGGTCAGCCCCAGCATTTT. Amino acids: CASSEGRDRGQPQHF.

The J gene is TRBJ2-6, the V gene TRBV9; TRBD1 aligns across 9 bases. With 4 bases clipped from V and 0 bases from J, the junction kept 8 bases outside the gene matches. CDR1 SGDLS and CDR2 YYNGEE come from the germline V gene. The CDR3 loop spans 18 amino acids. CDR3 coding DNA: TGTGCCAGCAGCTCACGGGACAGGGTTCTCTCTGGGGCCAACGTCCTGACTTTC. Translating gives CASSSRDRVLSGANVLTF.

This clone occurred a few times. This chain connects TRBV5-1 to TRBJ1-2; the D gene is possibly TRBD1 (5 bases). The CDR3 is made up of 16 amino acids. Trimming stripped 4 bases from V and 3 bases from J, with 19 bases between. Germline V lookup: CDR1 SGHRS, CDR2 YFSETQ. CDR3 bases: TGCGCCAGCAGCCTGGATGGAGGGGTAAGCGACTATGGCTACACCTTC. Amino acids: CASSLDGGVSDYGYTF.

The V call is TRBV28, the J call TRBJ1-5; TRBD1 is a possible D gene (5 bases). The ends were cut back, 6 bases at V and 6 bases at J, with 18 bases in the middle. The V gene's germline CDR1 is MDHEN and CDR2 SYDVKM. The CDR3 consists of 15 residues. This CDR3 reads CASRSLPGELQPQHF. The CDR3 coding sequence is TGTGCCAGCAGATCCCTGCCGGGGGAACTTCAGCCCCAGCATTTT.

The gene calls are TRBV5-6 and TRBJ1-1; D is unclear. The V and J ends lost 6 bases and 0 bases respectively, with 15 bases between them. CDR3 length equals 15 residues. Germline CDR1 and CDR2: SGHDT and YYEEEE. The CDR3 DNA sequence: TGTGCCAGCACCCCTACGTTAGCCATGAACACTGAAGCTTTCTTT. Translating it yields CASTPTLAMNTEAFF.

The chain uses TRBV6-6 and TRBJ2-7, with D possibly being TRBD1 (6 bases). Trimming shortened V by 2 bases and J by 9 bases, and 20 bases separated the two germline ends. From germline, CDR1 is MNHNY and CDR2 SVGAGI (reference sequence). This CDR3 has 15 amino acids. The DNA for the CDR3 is TGTGCCAGCAGTTACGCGGCCGGGACAACGACGGTGCAGTACTTC. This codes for CASSYAAGTTTVQYF.